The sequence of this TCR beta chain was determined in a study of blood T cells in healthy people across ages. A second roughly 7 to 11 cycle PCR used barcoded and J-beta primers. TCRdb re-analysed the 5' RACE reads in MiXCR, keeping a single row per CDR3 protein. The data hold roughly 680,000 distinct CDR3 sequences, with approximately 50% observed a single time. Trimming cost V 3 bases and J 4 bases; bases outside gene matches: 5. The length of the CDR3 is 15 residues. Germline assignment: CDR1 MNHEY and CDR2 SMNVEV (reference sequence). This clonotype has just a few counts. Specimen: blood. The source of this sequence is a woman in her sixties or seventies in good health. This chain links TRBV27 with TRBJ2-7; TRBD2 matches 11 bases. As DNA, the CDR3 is TGTGCCAGCAGTTTGGCGTCTAGCGGGAGGTACGAGCAGTACTTC. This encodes CASSLASSGRYEQYF.